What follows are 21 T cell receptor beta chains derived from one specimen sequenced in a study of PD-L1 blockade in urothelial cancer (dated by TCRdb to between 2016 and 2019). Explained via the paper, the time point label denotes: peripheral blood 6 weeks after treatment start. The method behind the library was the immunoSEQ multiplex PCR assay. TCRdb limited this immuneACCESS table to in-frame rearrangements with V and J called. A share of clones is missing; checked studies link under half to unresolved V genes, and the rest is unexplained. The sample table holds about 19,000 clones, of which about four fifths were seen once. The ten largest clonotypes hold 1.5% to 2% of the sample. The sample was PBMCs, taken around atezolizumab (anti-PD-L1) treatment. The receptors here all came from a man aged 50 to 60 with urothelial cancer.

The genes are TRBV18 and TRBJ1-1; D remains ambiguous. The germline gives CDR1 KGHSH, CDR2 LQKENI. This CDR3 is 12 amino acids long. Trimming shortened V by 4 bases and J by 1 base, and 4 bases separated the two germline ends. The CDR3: CASSRENTEAFF. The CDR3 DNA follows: TGTGCCAGCTCACGAGAGAACACTGAAGCTTTCTTT.

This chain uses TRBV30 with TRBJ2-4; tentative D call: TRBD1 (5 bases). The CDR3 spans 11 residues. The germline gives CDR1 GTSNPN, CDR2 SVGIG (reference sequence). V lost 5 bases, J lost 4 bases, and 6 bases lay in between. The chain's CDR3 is CAWGQKNIQYF. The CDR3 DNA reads TGTGCCTGGGGACAAAAAAACATTCAGTACTTC.

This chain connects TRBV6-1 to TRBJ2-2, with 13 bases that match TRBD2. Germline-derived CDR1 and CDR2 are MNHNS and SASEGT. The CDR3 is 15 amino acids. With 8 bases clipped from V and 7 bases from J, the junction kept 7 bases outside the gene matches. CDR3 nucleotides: TGTGCCAGCGGGCGGGGACTAGCGGGAAACGGGGAGCTGTTTTTT. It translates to CASGRGLAGNGELFF.

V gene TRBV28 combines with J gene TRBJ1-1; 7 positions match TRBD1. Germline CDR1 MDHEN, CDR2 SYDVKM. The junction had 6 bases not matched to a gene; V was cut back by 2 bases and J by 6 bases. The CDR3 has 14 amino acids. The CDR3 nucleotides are TGTGCCAGCAGTTTACCTGGGACAGATGCTGAAGCTTTCTTT. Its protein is CASSLPGTDAEAFF. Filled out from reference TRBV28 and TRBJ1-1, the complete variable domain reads DVKVTQSSRYLVKRTGEKVFLECVQDMDHENMFWYRQDPGLGLRLIYFSYDVKMKEKGDIPEGYSVSREKKERFSLILESASTNQTSMYLCASSLPGTDAEAFFGQGTRLTVV.

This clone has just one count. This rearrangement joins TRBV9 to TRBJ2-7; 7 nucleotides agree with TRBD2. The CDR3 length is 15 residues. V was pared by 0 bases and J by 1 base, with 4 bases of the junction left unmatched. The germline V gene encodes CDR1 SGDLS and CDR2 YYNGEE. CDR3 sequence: CASSVGSSGSYEQYF. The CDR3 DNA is TGTGCCAGCAGCGTAGGGTCTAGCGGTTCCTACGAGCAGTACTTC.

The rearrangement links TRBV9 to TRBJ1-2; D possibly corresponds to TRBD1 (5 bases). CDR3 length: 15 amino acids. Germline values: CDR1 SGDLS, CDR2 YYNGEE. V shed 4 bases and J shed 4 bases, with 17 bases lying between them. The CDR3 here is CASSPRVGGGYGYTF. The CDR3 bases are TGTGCCAGCAGCCCACGTGTTGGGGGAGGCTATGGCTACACCTTC.

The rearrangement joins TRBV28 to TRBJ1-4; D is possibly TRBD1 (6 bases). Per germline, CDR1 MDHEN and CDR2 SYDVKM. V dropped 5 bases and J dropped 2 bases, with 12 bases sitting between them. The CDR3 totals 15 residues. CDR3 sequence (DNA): TGTGCCAGCAGTGACCCAGGGGACACTAATGAAAAACTGTTTTTT. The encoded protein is CASSDPGDTNEKLFF.

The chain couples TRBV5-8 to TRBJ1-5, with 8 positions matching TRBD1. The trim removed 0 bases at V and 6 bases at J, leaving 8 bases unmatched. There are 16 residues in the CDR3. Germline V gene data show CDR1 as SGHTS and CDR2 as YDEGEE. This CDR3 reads CASSLGGNRGSQPQHF. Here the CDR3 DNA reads TGTGCCAGCAGCTTGGGAGGGAACAGGGGGTCTCAGCCCCAGCATTTT.

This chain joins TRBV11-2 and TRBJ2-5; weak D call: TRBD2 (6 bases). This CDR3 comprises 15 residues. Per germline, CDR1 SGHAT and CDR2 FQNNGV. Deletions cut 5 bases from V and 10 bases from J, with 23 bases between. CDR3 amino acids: CASSPIRGAGHGQYF. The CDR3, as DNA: TGTGCCAGCAGCCCAATTCGCGGGGCCGGGCATGGCCAGTACTTC.

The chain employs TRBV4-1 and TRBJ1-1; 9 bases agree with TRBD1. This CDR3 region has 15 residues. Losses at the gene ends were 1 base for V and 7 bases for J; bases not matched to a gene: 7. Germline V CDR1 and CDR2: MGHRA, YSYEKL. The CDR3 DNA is TGCGCCAGCAGCCAAGGGGGGACAGGGATGGTTGAAGCTTTCTTT. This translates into CASSQGGTGMVEAFF.

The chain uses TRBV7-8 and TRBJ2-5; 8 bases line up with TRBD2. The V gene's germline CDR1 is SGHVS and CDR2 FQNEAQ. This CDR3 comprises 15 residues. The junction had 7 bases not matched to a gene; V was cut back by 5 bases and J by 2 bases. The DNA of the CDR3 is TGTGCCAGCAGCCGGAGCGGGAGAGGGCAAGAGACCCAGTACTTC. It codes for CASSRSGRGQETQYF.

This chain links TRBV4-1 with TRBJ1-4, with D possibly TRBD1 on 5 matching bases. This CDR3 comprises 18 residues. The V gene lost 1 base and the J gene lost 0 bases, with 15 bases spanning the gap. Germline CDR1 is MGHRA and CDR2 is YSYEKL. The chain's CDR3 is CASSQVWQGLATNEKLFF. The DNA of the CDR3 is TGCGCCAGCAGCCAAGTGTGGCAGGGCCTTGCAACTAATGAAAAACTGTTTTTT.

The CDR3 protein is CASSSFSNEQFF. Here the CDR3 DNA reads TGTGCCAGCAGCTCCTTCAGCAATGAGCAGTTCTTC. J is TRBJ2-1 and V is TRBV7-2; D is undetermined. The germline V and J ends were trimmed by 4 bases and 6 bases, with 7 bases remaining between them. Germline V gene data show CDR1 as SGHTA and CDR2 as FQGNSA. This CDR3 contains 12 residues.

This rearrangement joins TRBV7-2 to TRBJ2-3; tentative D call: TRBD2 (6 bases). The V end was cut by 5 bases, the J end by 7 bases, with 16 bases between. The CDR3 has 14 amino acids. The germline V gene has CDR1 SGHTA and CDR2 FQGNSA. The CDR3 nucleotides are TGTGCCAGCAGCCCCTCCTCGGGAGCAAATACGCAGTATTTT. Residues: CASSPSSGANTQYF.

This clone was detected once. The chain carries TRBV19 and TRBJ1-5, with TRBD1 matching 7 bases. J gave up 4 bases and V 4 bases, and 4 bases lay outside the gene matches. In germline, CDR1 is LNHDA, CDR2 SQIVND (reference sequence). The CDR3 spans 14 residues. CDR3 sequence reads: CASSTMTGNQPQHF. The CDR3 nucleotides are TGTGCCAGTAGTACCATGACAGGGAATCAGCCCCAGCATTTT.

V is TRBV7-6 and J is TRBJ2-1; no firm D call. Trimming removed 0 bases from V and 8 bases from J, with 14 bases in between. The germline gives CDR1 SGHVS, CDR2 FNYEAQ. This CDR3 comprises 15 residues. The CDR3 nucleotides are TGTGCCAGCAGCTTAGCGGCCTCCCCCATTGATGAGCAGTTCTTC. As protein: CASSLAASPIDEQFF.

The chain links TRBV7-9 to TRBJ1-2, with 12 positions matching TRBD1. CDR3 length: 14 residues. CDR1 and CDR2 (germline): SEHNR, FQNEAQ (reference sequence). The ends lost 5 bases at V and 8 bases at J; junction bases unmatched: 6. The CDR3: CASSMGQGAQGYTF. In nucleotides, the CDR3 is TGTGCCAGCAGCATGGGACAGGGGGCGCAGGGCTACACCTTC.

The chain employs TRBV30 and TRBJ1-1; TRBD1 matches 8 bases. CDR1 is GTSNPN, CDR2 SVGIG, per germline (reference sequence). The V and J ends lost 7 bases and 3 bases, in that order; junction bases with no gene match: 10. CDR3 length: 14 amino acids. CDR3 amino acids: CASRRTGLYTEAFF. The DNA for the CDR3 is TGTGCCTCGCGAAGGACAGGGTTGTACACTGAAGCTTTCTTT.

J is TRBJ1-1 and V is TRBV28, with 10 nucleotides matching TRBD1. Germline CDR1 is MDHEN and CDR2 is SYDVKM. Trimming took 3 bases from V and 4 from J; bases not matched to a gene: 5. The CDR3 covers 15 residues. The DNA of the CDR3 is TGTGCCAGCAGTTTCCCTGGACAGGGGGGCACTGAAGCTTTCTTT. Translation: CASSFPGQGGTEAFF.

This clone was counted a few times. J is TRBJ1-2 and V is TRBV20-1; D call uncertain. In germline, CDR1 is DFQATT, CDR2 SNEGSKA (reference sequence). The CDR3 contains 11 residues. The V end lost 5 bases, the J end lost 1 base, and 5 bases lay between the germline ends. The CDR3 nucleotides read TGCAGTGCTGAGGATAACTATGGCTACACCTTC. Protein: CSAEDNYGYTF.

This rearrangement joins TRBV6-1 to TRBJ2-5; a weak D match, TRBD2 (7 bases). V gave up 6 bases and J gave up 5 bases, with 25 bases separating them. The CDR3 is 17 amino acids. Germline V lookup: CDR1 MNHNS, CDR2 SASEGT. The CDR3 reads CASSERQRGAGRETQYF. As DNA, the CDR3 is TGTGCCAGCAGCGAAAGGCAACGGGGGGCGGGTAGGGAGACCCAGTACTTC.